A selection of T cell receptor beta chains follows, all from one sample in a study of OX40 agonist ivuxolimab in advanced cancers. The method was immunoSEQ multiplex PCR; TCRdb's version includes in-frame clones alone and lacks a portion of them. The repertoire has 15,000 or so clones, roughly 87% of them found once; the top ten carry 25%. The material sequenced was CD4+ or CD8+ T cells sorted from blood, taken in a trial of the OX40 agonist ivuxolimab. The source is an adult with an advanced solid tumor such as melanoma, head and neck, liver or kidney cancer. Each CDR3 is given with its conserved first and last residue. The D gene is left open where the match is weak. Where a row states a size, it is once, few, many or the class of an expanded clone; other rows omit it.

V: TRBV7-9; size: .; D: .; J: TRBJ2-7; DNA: TGTGCCAGCAGCTTACCACCCCAGGGGACGGTCTACGAGCAGTACTTC; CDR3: CASSLPPQGTVYEQYF
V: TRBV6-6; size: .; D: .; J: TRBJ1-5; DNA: TGTGCCAGCAGTCCCGGACTGGAAAGCAATCAGCCCCAGCATTTT; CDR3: CASSPGLESNQPQHF
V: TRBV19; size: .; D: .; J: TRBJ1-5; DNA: TGTGCCAGTAGCTGGGGATTTCAGCCCCAGCATTTT; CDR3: CASSWGFQPQHF
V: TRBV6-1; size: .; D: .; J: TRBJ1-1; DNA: TGTGCCAGCAACCGAGGGGCAGCTGAAGCTTTCTTT; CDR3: CASNRGAAEAFF
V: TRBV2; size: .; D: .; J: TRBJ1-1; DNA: TGTGCCAGCAGACGGACCGATAGGGACGCTTTCTTT; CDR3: CASRRTDRDAFF
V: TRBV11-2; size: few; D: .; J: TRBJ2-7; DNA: TGTGCCAGCAGCTTAAACAGCCTGAGCTCCTACGAGCAGTACTTC; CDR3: CASSLNSLSSYEQYF
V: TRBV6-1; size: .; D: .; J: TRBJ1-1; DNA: TGTGCCAGCACTTCTCCTGAAGCTTTCTTT; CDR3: CASTSPEAFF
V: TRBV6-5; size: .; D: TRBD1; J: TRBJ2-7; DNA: TGTGCCAGCAGTTTTCTTGGGACAGGCCCCTACGAGCAGTACTTC; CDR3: CASSFLGTGPYEQYF
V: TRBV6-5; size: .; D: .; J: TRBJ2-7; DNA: TGTGCCAGCAGTTACTCGGATACCTCCTACGAGCAGTACTTC; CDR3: CASSYSDTSYEQYF
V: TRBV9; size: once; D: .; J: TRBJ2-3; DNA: TGTGCCAGCAGCGCGGGAAGGGTCTTTAGCACAGATACGCAGTATTTT; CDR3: CASSAGRVFSTDTQYF
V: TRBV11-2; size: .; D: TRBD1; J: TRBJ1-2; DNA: TGTGCCAGCAGCTTAGGGCCCCCAGGGGGCGACTATGGCTACACCTTC; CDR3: CASSLGPPGGDYGYTF
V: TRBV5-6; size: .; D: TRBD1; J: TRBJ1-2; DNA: TGTGCCAGCAGCTTCGGGCAGGGGGCCTATGGCTACACCTTC; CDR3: CASSFGQGAYGYTF
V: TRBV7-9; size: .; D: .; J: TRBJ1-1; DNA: TGTGCCAGCAGATCAAGACAACAGAGGAACACTGAAGCTTTCTTT; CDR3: CASRSRQQRNTEAFF
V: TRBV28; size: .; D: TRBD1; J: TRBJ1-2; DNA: TGTGCCAGCAGGACAGGGAATAACTATGGCTACACCTTC; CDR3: CASRTGNNYGYTF
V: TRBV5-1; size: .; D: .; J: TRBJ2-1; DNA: TGCGCCAGCACTTTAAGCTACAATGAGCAGTTCTTC; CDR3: CASTLSYNEQFF
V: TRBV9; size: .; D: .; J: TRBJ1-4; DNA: TGTGCCAGCAGCGTAGCCGGCCAGAATAATGAAAAACTGTTTTTT; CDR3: CASSVAGQNNEKLFF
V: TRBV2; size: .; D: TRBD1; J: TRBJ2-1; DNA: TGTGCCAGCCCTTCCCAAGACAGGGTTTCCTACAATGAGCAGTTCTTC; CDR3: CASPSQDRVSYNEQFF
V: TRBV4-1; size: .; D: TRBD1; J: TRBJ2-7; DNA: TGCGCCAGCAGCGATCTAGGGGGCACGATCTACGAGCAGTACTTC; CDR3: CASSDLGGTIYEQYF
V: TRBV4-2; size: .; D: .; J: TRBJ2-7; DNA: TGTGCCAGCAGCCAATGGGGGGCCGAGCAGTACTTC; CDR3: CASSQWGAEQYF
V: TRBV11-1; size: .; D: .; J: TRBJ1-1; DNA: TGTGCCAGCAGCTTATCGGGGGTTAGCGAAGCTTTCTTT; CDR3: CASSLSGVSEAFF
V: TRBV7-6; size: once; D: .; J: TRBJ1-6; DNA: TGTGCCAGCAGCTCTCGGTTGGGGGGAGGATCACCCCTCCACTTT; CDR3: CASSSRLGGGSPLHF
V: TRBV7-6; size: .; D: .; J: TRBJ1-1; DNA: TGTGCCAGCAGCTTCGCATGGAACACTGAAGCTTTCTTT; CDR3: CASSFAWNTEAFF
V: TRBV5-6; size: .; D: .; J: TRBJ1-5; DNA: TGTGCCAGCAGCGATGGGTCCGGGGATAGGATGCATCAGCCCCAGCATTTT; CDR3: CASSDGSGDRMHQPQHF
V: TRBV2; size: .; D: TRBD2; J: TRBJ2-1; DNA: TGTGCCAGCATAAGTTGGCGGGGGAGCTCCTACAATGAGCAGTTCTTC; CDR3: CASISWRGSSYNEQFF
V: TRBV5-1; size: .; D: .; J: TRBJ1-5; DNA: TGCGCCAGCAGCTTTGGGGACGGACTCAATCAGCCCCAGCATTTT; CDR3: CASSFGDGLNQPQHF
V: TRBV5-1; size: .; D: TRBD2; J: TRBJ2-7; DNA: TGCGCCAGCAGTTCATTAGGGGCAGAGGGAGGGTACGAGCAGTACTTC; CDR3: CASSSLGAEGGYEQYF
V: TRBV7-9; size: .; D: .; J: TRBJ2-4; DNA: TGTGCCAGCAGCTTCCCCGTGGGTAGGGCGGAAAACATTCAGTACTTC; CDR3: CASSFPVGRAENIQYF
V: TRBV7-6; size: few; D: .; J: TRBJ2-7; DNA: TGTGCCAGCAGCCCCCCGGAGGCCGGTTTCCACGAGCAGTACTTC; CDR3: CASSPPEAGFHEQYF
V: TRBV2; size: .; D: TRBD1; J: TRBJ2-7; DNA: TGTGCCAGCAGGTGGGGGACAGGGGCGGGCGAGCAGTACTTC; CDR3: CASRWGTGAGEQYF
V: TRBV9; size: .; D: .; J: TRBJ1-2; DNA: TGTGCCAGCAGCGTAGGGGGCTGGGGCTACACCTTC; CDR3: CASSVGGWGYTF
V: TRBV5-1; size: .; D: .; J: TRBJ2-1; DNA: TGCGCCAGCAGCTTGGGCGGGACATTCTACAATGAGCAGTTCTTC; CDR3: CASSLGGTFYNEQFF
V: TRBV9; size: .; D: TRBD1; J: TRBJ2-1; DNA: TGTGCCAGCAGCGTAGAATGGGGACAGGGCTCCTACAATGAGCAGTTCTTC; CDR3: CASSVEWGQGSYNEQFF
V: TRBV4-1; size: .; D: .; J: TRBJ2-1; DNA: TGCGCCAGCAGCCAAGTGGTCCAAACCTCTATATATGAGCAGTTCTTC; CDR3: CASSQVVQTSIYEQFF
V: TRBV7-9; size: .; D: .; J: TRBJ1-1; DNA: TGTGCCAGCCCGCTGGACGGGAACACTGAAGCTTTCTTT; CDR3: CASPLDGNTEAFF
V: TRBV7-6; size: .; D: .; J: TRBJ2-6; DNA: TGTGCCAGCAGCCCCGTCCCCTCTGGGGCCAACGTCCTGACTTTC; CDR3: CASSPVPSGANVLTF
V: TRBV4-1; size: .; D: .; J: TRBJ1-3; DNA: TGCGCCAGCAGCCTTGTGGGGGGCTACTCTGGAAACACCATATATTTT; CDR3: CASSLVGGYSGNTIYF
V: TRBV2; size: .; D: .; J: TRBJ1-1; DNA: TGTGCCAGCAGTGAAAGGGAGGGCAGATCAATCAACACTGAAGCTTTCTTT; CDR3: CASSEREGRSINTEAFF
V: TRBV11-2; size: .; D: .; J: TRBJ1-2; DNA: TGTGCCAGCAGCTTCGATAATCCAGGGACGTTTAACTATGGCTACACCTTC; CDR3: CASSFDNPGTFNYGYTF
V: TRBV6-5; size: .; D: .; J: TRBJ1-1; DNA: TGTGCCAGCCAGAACGTGCGAGGGGCAAACACTGAAGCTTTCTTT; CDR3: CASQNVRGANTEAFF
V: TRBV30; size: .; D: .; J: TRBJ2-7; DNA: TGTGCCTGGAGTCAAGGATACGAGCAGTACTTC; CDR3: CAWSQGYEQYF
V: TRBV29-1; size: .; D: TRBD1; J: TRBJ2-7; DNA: TGCAGCGTCCTGGGGACAGGGGTTTATGACGAGCAGTACTTC; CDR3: CSVLGTGVYDEQYF
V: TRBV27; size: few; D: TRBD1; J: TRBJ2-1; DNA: TGTGCCAGCAGTCTAGGGACAGGCAATGAGCAGTTCTTC; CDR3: CASSLGTGNEQFF
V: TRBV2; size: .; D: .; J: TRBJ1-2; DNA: TGTGCCAGCAGCCTCTGGACGGATGTTTCTAACTATGGCTACACCTTC; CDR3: CASSLWTDVSNYGYTF
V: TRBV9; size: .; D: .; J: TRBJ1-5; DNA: TGTGCCAGCAGCGCCTCTAATCAGCCCCAGCATTTT; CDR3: CASSASNQPQHF
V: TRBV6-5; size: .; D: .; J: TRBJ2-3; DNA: TGTGCCAGGATGAGTGTGCCCACAGATACGCAGTATTTT; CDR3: CARMSVPTDTQYF
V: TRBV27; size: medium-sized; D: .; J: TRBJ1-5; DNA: TGTGCCAGCAGCCCATCCATTAGGTGGCAGCCCCAGCATTTT; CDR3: CASSPSIRWQPQHF
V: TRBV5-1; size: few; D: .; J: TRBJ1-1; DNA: TGCGCCAGCAGCTTGGAGGGACTCGGGTGGAGGGATGAAGCTTTCTTT; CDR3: CASSLEGLGWRDEAFF
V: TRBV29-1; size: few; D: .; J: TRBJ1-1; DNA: TGCAGCGTCGTCGGGGTTAAAGCTTTCTTT; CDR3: CSVVGVKAFF
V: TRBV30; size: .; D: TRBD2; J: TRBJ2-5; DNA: TGTGCAACGAGAGCGGGGGAAGAGACCCAGTACTTC; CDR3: CATRAGEETQYF
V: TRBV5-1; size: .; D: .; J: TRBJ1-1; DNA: TGCGCCAGCAGCTCGGACAGAATTGCTTTCTTT; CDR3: CASSSDRIAFF
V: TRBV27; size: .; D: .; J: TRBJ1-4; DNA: TGTGCCAGCAGTCTATTGAATCGCCGTGAAAAACTGTTTTTT; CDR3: CASSLLNRREKLFF
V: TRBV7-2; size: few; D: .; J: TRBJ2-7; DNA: TGTGCCAGCAGCGTGACCGTCTCCTACGAGCAGTACTTC; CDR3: CASSVTVSYEQYF
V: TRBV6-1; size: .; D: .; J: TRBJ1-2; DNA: TGTAGTGGGAGAAACTATGGCTACACCTTC; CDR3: CSGRNYGYTF